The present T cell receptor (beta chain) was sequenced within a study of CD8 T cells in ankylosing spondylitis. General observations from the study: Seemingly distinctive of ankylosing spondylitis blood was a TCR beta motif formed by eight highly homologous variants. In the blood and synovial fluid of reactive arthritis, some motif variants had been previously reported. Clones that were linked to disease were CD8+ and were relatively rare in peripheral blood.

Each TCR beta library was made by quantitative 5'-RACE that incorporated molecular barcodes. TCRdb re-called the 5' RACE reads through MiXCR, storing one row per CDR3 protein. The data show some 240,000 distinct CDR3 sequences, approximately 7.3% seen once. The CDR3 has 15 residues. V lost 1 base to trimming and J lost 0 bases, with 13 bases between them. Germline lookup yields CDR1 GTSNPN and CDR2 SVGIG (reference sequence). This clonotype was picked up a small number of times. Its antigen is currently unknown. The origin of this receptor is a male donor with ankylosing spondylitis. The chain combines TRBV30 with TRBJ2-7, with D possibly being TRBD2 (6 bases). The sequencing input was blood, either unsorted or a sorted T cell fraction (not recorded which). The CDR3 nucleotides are TGTGCCTGGAGTGGAGGACTAAAGCCCTCCTACGAGCAGTACTTC. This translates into CAWSGGLKPSYEQYF.